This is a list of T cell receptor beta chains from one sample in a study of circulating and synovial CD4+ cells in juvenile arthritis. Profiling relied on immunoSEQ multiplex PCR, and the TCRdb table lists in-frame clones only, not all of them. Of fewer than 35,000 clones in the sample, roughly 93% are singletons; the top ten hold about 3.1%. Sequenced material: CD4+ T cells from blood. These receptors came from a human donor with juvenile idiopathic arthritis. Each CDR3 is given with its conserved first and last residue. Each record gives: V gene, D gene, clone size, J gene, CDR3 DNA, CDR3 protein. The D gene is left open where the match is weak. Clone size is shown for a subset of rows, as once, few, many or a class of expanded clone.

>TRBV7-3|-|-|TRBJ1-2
TGTGCCAGCAGCCCCCAGGCGATTAACTATGGCTACACCTTC
CASSPQAINYGYTF
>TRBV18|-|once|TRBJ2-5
TGTGCCAGCGCGATAATCGAAGAGACCCAGTACTTC
CASAIIEETQYF
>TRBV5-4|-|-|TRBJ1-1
TGTGCCAGCAGGTCTGACAAGGGGAAGAACACTGAAGCTTTCTTT
CASRSDKGKNTEAFF
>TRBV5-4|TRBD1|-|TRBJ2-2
TGTGCCAGCAGCTTGGCCGGACAGGGGGCCACCGGGGAGCTGTTTTTT
CASSLAGQGATGELFF
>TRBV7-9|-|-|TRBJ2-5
TGTGCCAGCGAGGGCCAAGAGACCCAGTACTTC
CASEGQETQYF
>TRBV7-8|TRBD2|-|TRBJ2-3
TGTGCCAGCAGGTCCAGGCCCCCGGGACTAGTGTCGGCAGATACGCAGTATTTT
CASRSRPPGLVSADTQYF
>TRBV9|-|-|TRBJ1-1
TGTGCCAGCAGCGGGGACATCTTGAACACTGAAGCTTTCTTT
CASSGDILNTEAFF
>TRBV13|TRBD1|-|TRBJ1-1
TGTGCCAGCAGCTTAGACAGGGGGAACACTGAAGCTTTCTTT
CASSLDRGNTEAFF
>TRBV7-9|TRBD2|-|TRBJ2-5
TGTGCCAGCAGCTACACTAGCGGAGCGATCCAAGAGACCCAGTACTTC
CASSYTSGAIQETQYF
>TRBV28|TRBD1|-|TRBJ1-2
TGTGCCAGCAGTTCTTTGACAGGGGGAGGAGGCTACACCTTC
CASSSLTGGGGYTF
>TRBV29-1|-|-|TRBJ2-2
TGCAGCATATCGACACCAGTCACCGGGGAGCTGTTTTTT
CSISTPVTGELFF
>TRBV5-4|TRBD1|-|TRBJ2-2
TGTGCCAGCAGTTCCGGTCGTGACAGGGATACAAAGGGGGAGCTGTTTTTT
CASSSGRDRDTKGELFF
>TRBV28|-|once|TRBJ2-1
TGTGCCAGCAGACCAGTGACTAGAATCTCTTACAATGAGCAGTTCTTC
CASRPVTRISYNEQFF
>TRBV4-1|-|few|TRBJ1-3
TGCGCCAGCAGCCCTCAAGGGGTCGTACGCTCTGGAAACACCATATATTTT
CASSPQGVVRSGNTIYF
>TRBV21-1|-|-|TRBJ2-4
TGTGCCAGCAGCAAAGTTACGACCCGGAGGAACATTCAGTACTTC
CASSKVTTRRNIQYF
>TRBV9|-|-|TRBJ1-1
TGTGCCAGCAGCGTAGCCGTGAACACTGAAGCTTTCTTT
CASSVAVNTEAFF
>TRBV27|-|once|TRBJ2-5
TGTGCCAGCAGTCCCCGGAGCCCAGAGACCCAGTACTTC
CASSPRSPETQYF
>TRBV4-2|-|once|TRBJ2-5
TGTGCCAGCAGCCATGGACAGAGACAAGAGACCCAGTACTTC
CASSHGQRQETQYF
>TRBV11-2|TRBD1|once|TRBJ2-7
TGTGCCAGCAGCTCTCCGGGACAGGGAATCGAGCAGTACTTC
CASSSPGQGIEQYF
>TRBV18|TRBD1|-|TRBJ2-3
TGTGCCAGCTCGCCAGGGGGCTCGGGCACAGATACGCAGTATTTT
CASSPGGSGTDTQYF
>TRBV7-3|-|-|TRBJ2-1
TGTGCCAGCAGCTTAACGGGCGGGGCTCCCAATGAGCAGTTCTTC
CASSLTGGAPNEQFF
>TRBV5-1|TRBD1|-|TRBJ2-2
TGCGCCAGCAGCGACGGACAGGTCACCGGGGAGCTGTTTTTT
CASSDGQVTGELFF
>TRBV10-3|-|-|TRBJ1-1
TGTGCCATCAGCGGGCAGGGTAACATGAACACTGAAGCTTTCTTT
CAISGQGNMNTEAFF
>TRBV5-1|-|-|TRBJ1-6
TGCGCCAGCAGCTTGGTGAGCTCCTATAATTCACCCCTCCACTTT
CASSLVSSYNSPLHF
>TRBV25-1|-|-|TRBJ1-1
TGTGCCAGCAGTCGGGGGGGCGGGAACACTGAAGCTTTCTTT
CASSRGGGNTEAFF
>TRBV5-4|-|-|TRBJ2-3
TGTGCCAGCAGCTTGGTCGAGATCGGCACAGATACGCAGTATTTT
CASSLVEIGTDTQYF
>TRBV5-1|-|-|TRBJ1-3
TGCGCCAGCAGCGTCTCCGGGACAAGAAATGGAAACACCATATATTTT
CASSVSGTRNGNTIYF
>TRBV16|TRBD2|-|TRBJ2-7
TGTGCCAGCAGCCAATCCCTAGCGGGAGCAGGGCAGTACTTC
CASSQSLAGAGQYF
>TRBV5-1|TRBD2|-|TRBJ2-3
TGCGCCAGCAGCCTTACTAGCGGTAGCACAGATACGCAGTATTTT
CASSLTSGSTDTQYF
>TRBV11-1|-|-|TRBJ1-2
TGTGCCAGCAGCTTTCCAGGGAAAACCTATGGCTACACCTTC
CASSFPGKTYGYTF
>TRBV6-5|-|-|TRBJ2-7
TGTGCCAGCAGTTACTCGAAGGTTGCTAGCGCCGAAAGAGACTTC
CASSYSKVASAERDF
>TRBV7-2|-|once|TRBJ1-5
TGTGCCAGGATCCGACAGAGCAATCAGCCCCAGCATTTT
CARIRQSNQPQHF
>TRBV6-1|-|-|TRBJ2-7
TGTGCCAGCAGTGAATCGGTCCGCTCCTCCTACGAGCAGTACTTC
CASSESVRSSYEQYF
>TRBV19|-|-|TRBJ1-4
TGTGCCAGTAGTGCGATACCCCTTGATGAAAAACTGTTTTTT
CASSAIPLDEKLFF
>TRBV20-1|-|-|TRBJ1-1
TGCAGTGCTCGACAGAACACTGAAGCTTTCTTT
CSARQNTEAFF
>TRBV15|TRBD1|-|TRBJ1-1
TGTGCCACCAGCGCACTAGACAGGGCAATGATCACTGAAGCTTTCTTT
CATSALDRAMITEAFF
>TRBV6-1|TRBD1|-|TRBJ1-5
TGTGCCAGCGGCGGCCGGACAGGGGTCAATCAGCCCCAGCATTTT
CASGGRTGVNQPQHF
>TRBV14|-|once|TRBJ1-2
TGTGCCAGCAGCCAAGATCCGGACTATGGCTACACCTTC
CASSQDPDYGYTF
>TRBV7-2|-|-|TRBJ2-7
TGTGCCAGCAGCACGACAGCATATAATATCTACGAGCAGTACTTC
CASSTTAYNIYEQYF
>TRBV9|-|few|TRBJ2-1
TGTGCCAGCAGCGTTCTTTTAGGGGTGGACCCCAATGAGCAGTTCTTC
CASSVLLGVDPNEQFF
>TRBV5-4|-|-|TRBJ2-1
TGTGCCAGCAGTCCCTACTGGAGCTCCTACAATGAGCAGTTCTTC
CASSPYWSSYNEQFF
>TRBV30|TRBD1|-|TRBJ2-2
TGTGCCTGGAGATATCCAGGGGGCTGGACCGGGGAGCTGTTTTTT
CAWRYPGGWTGELFF
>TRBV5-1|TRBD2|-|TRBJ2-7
TGCGCCAGCAGCTTGGCGGGGGGGACCTACGAGCAGTACTTC
CASSLAGGTYEQYF
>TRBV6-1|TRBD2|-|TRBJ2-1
TGTGCCAGCAGTGAATTTAGGGGCCCGACTAGCGGGAGAGGCAATGAGCAGTTCTTC
CASSEFRGPTSGRGNEQFF
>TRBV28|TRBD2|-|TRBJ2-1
TGTGCCAGCAGTTATCTAGCGGGAGTTAATGAGCAGTTCTTC
CASSYLAGVNEQFF
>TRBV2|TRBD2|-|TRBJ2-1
TGTGCCAGCAGACCGGCTAGCGGGGCCAATGGGCAGTTCTTC
CASRPASGANGQFF
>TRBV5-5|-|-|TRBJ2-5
TGTGCCAGCAGCTTGGCCGTGCAGGGGCAAGAGACCCAGTACTTC
CASSLAVQGQETQYF
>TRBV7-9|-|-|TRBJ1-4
TGTGCCAGCAGCTTAGGGGGGCGGGAAAAACTGTTTTTT
CASSLGGREKLFF
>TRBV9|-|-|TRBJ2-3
TGTGCCAGCAGCTTTGACTGGAGCACAGATACGCAGTATTTT
CASSFDWSTDTQYF
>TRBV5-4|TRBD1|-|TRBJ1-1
TGTGCCAGCAGCTCCTCCGGGACAGCTCCAAACACTGAAGCTTTCTTT
CASSSSGTAPNTEAFF
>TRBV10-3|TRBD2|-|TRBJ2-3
TGTGCCATCAGTACCTCTAGCGGGAGAGGTGTAGATACGCAGTATTTT
CAISTSSGRGVDTQYF
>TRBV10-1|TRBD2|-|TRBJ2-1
TGCGCCAGCAGTAAAACTAGCGGGAGGGTCCCCTACAATGAGCAGTTCTTC
CASSKTSGRVPYNEQFF
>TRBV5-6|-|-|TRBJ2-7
TGTGCCAGCAGCGGAAGCTTTTCAGGGTACTCCTACGAGCAGTACTTC
CASSGSFSGYSYEQYF
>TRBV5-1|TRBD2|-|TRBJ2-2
TGCGCCAGCAGCAACCTTCCGGGACTAGCGAACGGGGAGCTGTTTTTT
CASSNLPGLANGELFF
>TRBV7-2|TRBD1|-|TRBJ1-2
TGTGCCAGCAGCTTAGAACGGACAGGGCGAAGGAACTATGGCTACACCTTC
CASSLERTGRRNYGYTF